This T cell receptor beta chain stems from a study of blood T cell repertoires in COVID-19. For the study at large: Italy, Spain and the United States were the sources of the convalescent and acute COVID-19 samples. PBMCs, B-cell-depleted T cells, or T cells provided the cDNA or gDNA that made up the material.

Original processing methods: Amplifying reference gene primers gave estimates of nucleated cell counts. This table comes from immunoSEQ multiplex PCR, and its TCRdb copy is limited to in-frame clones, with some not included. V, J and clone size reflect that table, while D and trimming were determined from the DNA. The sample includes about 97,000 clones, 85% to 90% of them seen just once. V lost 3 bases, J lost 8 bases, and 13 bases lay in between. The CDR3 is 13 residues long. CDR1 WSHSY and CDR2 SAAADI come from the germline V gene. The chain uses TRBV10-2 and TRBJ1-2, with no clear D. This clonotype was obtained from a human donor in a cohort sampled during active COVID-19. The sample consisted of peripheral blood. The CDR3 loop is CASSESGNLGYTF. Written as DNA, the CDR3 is TGCGCCAGCAGTGAATCCGGGAATCTGGGCTACACCTTC.